The source of this T cell receptor beta chain is a study of blood T cell repertoires in COVID-19. The wider study: Whether acute or convalescent, the COVID-19 samples came from the United States, Italy and Spain. The cDNA or gDNA used as material had been derived from T cells, B-cell-depleted T cells, or PBMCs.

In the source study's methods: It was from reference gene primer amplification that nucleated cell counts were estimated. Method: immunoSEQ multiplex PCR; TCRdb's copy keeps in-frame clones and lacks some. V and J calls and clone size are those listed in that table; D and trimming were worked out from the DNA. The profile shows about 190,000 clones, around nine tenths of them singletons. With V trimmed by 3 bases and J by 7 bases, 5 bases remained unmatched. Germline V gene data show CDR1 as LNHNV and CDR2 as YYDKDF (reference sequence). The CDR3 runs to 14 residues. The clonotype was recovered from a man between 18 and 29 years old with active or convalescent COVID-19. This chain joins TRBV15 and TRBJ1-3, with 8 bases identical to TRBD1. Sample: peripheral blood. CDR3 sequence (DNA): TGTGCCACCAGCAGCGACAGGGGTTGGAACACCATATATTTT. Amino acids: CATSSDRGWNTIYF.